These 11 T cell receptor beta chains came from one sample sequenced in a study of blood T cell dynamics during melanoma immunotherapy. The time point is: week 3, after first cycle of checkpoint inhibitor. Clones were read by immunoSEQ multiplex PCR, and TCRdb kept only the in-frame ones, dropping some. The repertoire consists of approximately 15,000 clones, with approximately 90% occurring once and the leading ten covering less than 6%. Sequenced here: blood, sampled from a patient treated with checkpoint blockade. The origin of the receptors is a human donor with melanoma.

The V and J genes are TRBV28 and TRBJ2-5; a weak D match, TRBD1 (7 bases). This CDR3 region has 14 residues. Germline V lookup: CDR1 MDHEN, CDR2 SYDVKM. Trimming pared 5 bases from V and 2 bases from J, leaving 12 bases between. The CDR3 region is CASSPTGRQETQYF. For the CDR3, the DNA is TGTGCCAGCAGTCCGACAGGGAGGCAAGAGACCCAGTACTTC.

The chain links TRBV25-1 to TRBJ2-4, with D possibly TRBD2 on 5 matching bases. Germline V gene lookup returns CDR1 MGHDK and CDR2 SYGVNS. CDR3 length: 11 residues. The V end was cut by 7 bases, the J end by 7 bases, with 8 bases between. CDR3 loop: CASTGGNIQYF. The CDR3, as DNA: TGTGCCAGCACCGGCGGGAACATTCAGTACTTC.

The J gene is TRBJ2-3, the V gene TRBV5-6; D is unresolved. The V gene's germline CDR1 is SGHDT and CDR2 YYEEEE. The germline V and J ends were trimmed by 0 bases and 0 bases, with 2 bases remaining between them. This CDR3 is 13 amino acids long. CDR3 DNA sequence: TGTGCCAGCAGCTTGGGCAGCACAGATACGCAGTATTTT. This codes for CASSLGSTDTQYF.

V usage is TRBV21-1 and J usage is TRBJ2-1; the table names TRBD1, a call not compared with the DNA. TRBV21-1 is given as a pseudogene. The CDR3 is made up of 16 amino acids. CDR3 sequence reads: CASSKIQGARYNEQFF. In DNA, the CDR3 is TGTGCCAGCAGCAAAATTCAGGGGGCGAGGTACAATGAGCAGTTCTTC.

V usage is TRBV5-4 and J usage is TRBJ2-3; 14 bases are a match to TRBD2. The CDR3 runs 18 residues. V shed 4 bases and J 2 bases; nucleotides not matched to a gene: 9. Germline assignment: CDR1 SGHNT and CDR2 YYREEE (reference sequence). The CDR3, as DNA: TGTGCCAGCAGCACGGGACTAGCGGGAGTTTCCCCCACAGATACGCAGTATTTT. Its translation: CASSTGLAGVSPTDTQYF.

V and J are TRBV27 and TRBJ2-3; 7 bases agree with TRBD1. The CDR3 contains 15 residues. Germline trimming cut 2 bases from V and 4 bases from J; bases unmatched to any gene: 6. The germline CDR1 and CDR2 sequences are MNHEY and SMNVEV (reference sequence). The CDR3 is CASSLVGGASDTQYF. CDR3 coding DNA: TGTGCCAGCAGTTTAGTAGGGGGCGCTTCAGATACGCAGTATTTT.

The gene calls are TRBV27 and TRBJ2-5, with 12 positions matching TRBD1. Trimming cost V 4 bases and J 11 bases; bases outside gene matches: 11. The CDR3 runs to 15 residues. In germline, CDR1 is MNHEY, CDR2 SMNVEV (reference sequence). The CDR3, as DNA: TGTGCCAGCAGTTCGCCGGGACAGGGGGCGAGATGGCAGTACTTC. It translates to CASSSPGQGARWQYF.

CDR3 sequence reads: CASSPSNWGTEAFF. CDR3 DNA: TGTGCCAGCAGCCCCTCCAACTGGGGCACTGAAGCTTTCTTT. The rearrangement uses TRBV7-3 and TRBJ1-1; D gene unclear. This CDR3 contains 14 residues. The V gene lost 5 bases and the J gene lost 4 bases, with 14 bases spanning the gap. Germline loops: CDR1 SGHTA, CDR2 FQGTGA. Based on the CDR3 plus reference TRBV7-3 and TRBJ1-1, the full variable domain is GAGVSQTPSNKVTEKGKYVELRCDPISGHTALYWYRQSLGQGPEFLIYFQGTGAADDSGLPNDRFFAVRPEGSVSTLKIQRTERGDSAVYLCASSPSNWGTEAFFGQGTRLTVV.

In its sample, this clone was seen once. The gene calls are TRBV18 and TRBJ2-7; D not resolved. This CDR3 is built from 11 residues. Looked up from germline, CDR1 is KGHSH and CDR2 is LQKENI. Trimming stripped 6 bases from V and 2 bases from J, with 5 bases between. The CDR3 DNA reads as TGTGCCAGCTCCCCCCCCTACGAGCAGTACTTC. Translating gives CASSPPYEQYF.

In its sample, this clone was seen once. The V and J genes are TRBV29-1 and TRBJ1-4; 9 nucleotides line up with TRBD1. Germline V lookup: CDR1 SQVTM, CDR2 ANQGSEA. CDR3 size: 13 residues. V shed 7 bases, J shed 4 bases, and the junction held 4 bases outside the gene matches. The CDR3 spells CSAETGGNEKLFF. CDR3 bases: TGCAGCGCCGAGACAGGGGGTAATGAAAAACTGTTTTTT.

This clone was observed a few times. This chain joins TRBV25-1 and TRBJ1-5, with D uncertain. The V and J ends lost 2 bases and 3 bases respectively, with 8 bases between them. Germline V gene lookup returns CDR1 MGHDK and CDR2 SYGVNS. This CDR3 is 14 amino acids long. The CDR3 nucleotides are TGTGCCAGCAGTGAAGGCCAGATCAATCAGCCCCAGCATTTT. Protein: CASSEGQINQPQHF.